This T cell receptor beta chain was found in a study of Tregs in tolerant kidney transplant recipients. Study findings and constraints: The most relevant donor-specific Treg TCRbeta repertoire apparently came from expansion with activated donor B cells. Tolerant patients' donor-specific Tregs expanded beyond overall Tregs, suggesting antigen-driven growth.

The nonmyeloablative bone marrow transplants came from related graft donors, with transient mixed chimerism. Thawed PBMCs were FACS-sorted into unstimulated CD4+CD25+CD127- regulatory T cells, CD4+CD25- non-regulatory cells, CD4 and CD8 cells. The data were produced by immunoSEQ multiplex PCR, yet TCRdb's version contains in-frame clones alone and is incomplete. The sample holds about 6,000 clones. V lost 1 base, J lost 2 bases, and 1 base stayed unmatched. This CDR3 spans 14 amino acids. Germline V CDR1 and CDR2: SEHNR, FQNEAQ (reference sequence). On this clone: Antigen unknown. The read halts 3 residues ahead of the CDR3 end, with the missing end drawn from the germline J gene.

This TCR derives from a human patient who received a combined kidney and bone marrow transplant. The graft donor may be the source of some T cells. V usage is TRBV7-9 and J usage is TRBJ2-5, with 7 positions matching TRBD1. This specimen consisted of CD8+ T cells from blood (PBMCs), obtained 12 months after the transplant. The CDR3 reads CASSLVTGQETQYF. Incomplete CDR3 DNA: TGTGCCAGCAGCTTAGTGACAGGGCAAGAGACC.